Following are 26 T cell receptor beta chains from one sample sequenced in a study of technical replicates of blood from a handful of donors. Produced via immunoSEQ multiplex PCR; TCRdb's table is partial and in-frame only. The table has about 79,000 clones, approximately 94% seen once. The sample comprised T cells isolated from PBMCs. These receptors all stem from a human donor in good health.

The V and J genes are TRBV19 and TRBJ2-7; TRBD2 might be the D (5 bases). V lost 5 bases and J 4 bases, leaving 12 bases between the germline ends. The CDR3 sequence is 13 residues long. CDR1 is LNHDA, CDR2 SQIVND, per germline (reference sequence). CDR3 bases: TGTGCCAGTAGTTCCCAGCGGTCGTACGAGCAGTACTTC. As protein: CASSSQRSYEQYF.

This chain joins TRBV9 and TRBJ2-1; TRBD2 matches 12 bases. V gave up 3 bases and J gave up 6 bases; unmatched junction bases: 4. The CDR3 is made up of 15 amino acids. Germline V lookup: CDR1 SGDLS, CDR2 YYNGEE. The CDR3 DNA is TGTGCCAGCAGCGCTGGACTAGCGGGAACCAATGAGCAGTTCTTC. It encodes CASSAGLAGTNEQFF.

This clone was seen a single time. J is TRBJ1-2 and V is TRBV25-1; D not certain. Trimming removed 1 base at V and 8 bases at J, with 8 bases between. Germline V lookup: CDR1 MGHDK, CDR2 SYGVNS. This CDR3 has 12 residues. Here the CDR3 DNA reads TGTGCCAGCAGTGAATCGGTGGTGGGCTACACCTTC. This sequence encodes CASSESVVGYTF.

This sequence joins TRBV28 and TRBJ2-1; TRBD2 matches at 9 bases. Losses at the gene ends were 5 bases for V and 9 bases for J; bases not matched to a gene: 11. The CDR3 length is 15 residues. Germline CDR1 reads MDHEN; CDR2 reads SYDVKM. The CDR3 spells CASSRAGGPDIEQFF. CDR3 coding DNA: TGTGCCAGCAGTCGCGCGGGAGGGCCAGATATTGAGCAGTTCTTC.

The chain links TRBV5-4 to TRBJ2-3; no definite D call. Trimming removed 3 bases at V and 0 bases at J, with 8 bases between. Germline V gives CDR1 SGHNT, CDR2 YYREEE (reference sequence). The CDR3 consists of 14 residues. CDR3 nucleotide sequence: TGTGCCAGCAGCTCCCCGACTAGCACAGATACGCAGTATTTT. Protein sequence: CASSSPTSTDTQYF.

The gene calls are TRBV7-8 and TRBJ1-5; D uncertain. The CDR3 spans 16 residues. CDR1 SGHVS and CDR2 FQNEAQ come from the germline V gene. Trimming shortened V by 4 bases and J by 0 bases, and 13 bases separated the two germline ends. Here the CDR3 DNA reads TGTGCCAGCAGCTCCCAACTATCATATAGCAATCAGCCCCAGCATTTT. Amino acids: CASSSQLSYSNQPQHF.

CDR3 nucleotide sequence: TGTGCCAGCAGCTCCCAGGGAACTGAAGCTTTCTTT. Translation: CASSSQGTEAFF. The genes are TRBV6-6 and TRBJ1-1, with D possibly being TRBD1 (5 bases). This CDR3 spans 12 amino acids. Germline assignment: CDR1 MNHNY and CDR2 SVGAGI (reference sequence). V shed 6 bases and J shed 5 bases, with 10 bases lying between them.

This clone has a single count. The V call is TRBV27, the J call TRBJ1-2; the match to TRBD1 covers 8 bases. CDR1 and CDR2 (germline): MNHEY, SMNVEV (reference sequence). The CDR3 extends over 18 amino acids. Losses at the gene ends were 3 bases for V and 2 bases for J; bases not matched to a gene: 14. The CDR3 region has the DNA TGTGCCAGCAGTTTGAACTTAGGGTCCAGGGGGCACAACTATGGCTACACCTTC. It translates to CASSLNLGSRGHNYGYTF.

This chain connects TRBV2 to TRBJ1-3; D call uncertain. The CDR3 runs 14 residues. Germline assignment: CDR1 SNHLY and CDR2 FYNNEI. V lost 7 bases, J lost 0 bases, and 10 bases lay in between. CDR3 amino acids: CASMGRTSGNTIYF. The CDR3 coding sequence is TGTGCCAGCATGGGGAGAACCTCTGGAAACACCATATATTTT.

This rearrangement joins TRBV5-4 to TRBJ1-1; 7 positions match TRBD1. The CDR3 totals 17 residues. With 4 bases clipped from V and 0 bases from J, the junction kept 12 bases outside the gene matches. Germline-derived CDR1 and CDR2 are SGHNT and YYREEE (reference sequence). DNA for the CDR3: TGTGCCAGCAGCCAGAATCCGGGACAGACTTTGAACACTGAAGCTTTCTTT. Its translation: CASSQNPGQTLNTEAFF.

The count of this clone is one. The chain employs TRBV29-1 and TRBJ2-3, with a possible D match to TRBD1 (7 bases). V was cut by 7 bases and J by 4 bases, with 27 bases left in between. Germline CDR1 SQVTM, CDR2 ANQGSEA. The CDR3 sequence is 17 residues long. In DNA form, the CDR3 reads TGCAGCGCTACAGGGGAGGCACATCCTCGAACCTCAGATACGCAGTATTTT. As protein: CSATGEAHPRTSDTQYF.

V gene TRBV5-1 combines with J gene TRBJ2-7, with D unclear. The germline CDR1 and CDR2 sequences are SGHRS and YFSETQ. V was trimmed by 1 base and J by 1 base, leaving 9 bases between them. This CDR3 has 14 residues. The CDR3 reads CASSLSARSYEQYF. The CDR3, as DNA: TGCGCCAGCAGCTTGTCCGCCAGATCCTACGAGCAGTACTTC.

This chain joins TRBV2 and TRBJ2-7; no reliable D call. The CDR3 contains 11 residues. The germline gives CDR1 SNHLY, CDR2 FYNNEI. V was trimmed by 6 bases and J by 9 bases, leaving 12 bases between them. The CDR3 loop reads CASSPMGPQYF. CDR3 DNA sequence: TGTGCCAGCAGCCCCATGGGCCCGCAGTACTTC.

The J gene is TRBJ2-5, the V gene TRBV19; 7 bases are shared with TRBD1. J was trimmed by 1 base and V by 5 bases; bases with no gene match: 4. The germline V gene encodes CDR1 LNHDA and CDR2 SQIVND (reference sequence). This CDR3 is 14 amino acids long. The CDR3 DNA reads TGTGCCAGTAGTCCGGGACAGATCCAAGAGACCCAGTACTTC. Amino acids: CASSPGQIQETQYF.

The rearrangement links TRBV9 to TRBJ2-7, with D maybe TRBD2 (6 bases). This CDR3 has 15 amino acids. Germline CDR1 SGDLS, CDR2 YYNGEE. Trimming pared 4 bases from V and 0 bases from J, leaving 14 bases between. The CDR3 DNA reads as TGTGCCAGCAGCCCGGGACTGGGGAGCTCCTACGAGCAGTACTTC. Protein sequence: CASSPGLGSSYEQYF.

The chain recombines TRBV28 with TRBJ1-4; tentatively, D is TRBD1 (6 bases). CDR3 length equals 15 residues. Germline loops: CDR1 MDHEN, CDR2 SYDVKM. The V and J ends lost 7 bases and 3 bases respectively, with 15 bases between them. The CDR3 region is CASNPGGRSNEKLFF. CDR3 DNA sequence: TGTGCCAGCAACCCTGGGGGCAGGTCTAATGAAAAACTGTTTTTT.

CDR3 loop: CAWGRGITGLKTDTQYF. The CDR3 nucleotides read TGTGCCTGGGGCCGAGGGATAACCGGGCTCAAAACAGATACGCAGTATTTT. The rearrangement uses TRBV30 and TRBJ2-3; D perhaps matches TRBD2 (5 bases). Germline CDR1 reads GTSNPN; CDR2 reads SVGIG (reference sequence). Trimming removed 5 bases at V and 3 bases at J, with 24 bases between. There are 17 residues in the CDR3.

CDR3 nucleotides: TGTGCCAGCAGCCCAGTTGGGCCCGATGGTACAGATACGCAGTATTTT. Its protein product is CASSPVGPDGTDTQYF. The V gene is TRBV4-2, the J gene TRBJ2-3, with no clear D. Per the germline V gene, CDR1 is LGHNA and CDR2 is YNFKEQ. The CDR3 covers 16 residues. V was shortened by 4 bases and J by 3 bases, with 17 bases between the two germline ends.

V and J are TRBV28 and TRBJ1-1; 7 positions agree with TRBD1. V was pared by 1 base and J by 5 bases, with 10 bases of the junction left unmatched. This CDR3 contains 16 residues. Per the germline V gene, CDR1 is MDHEN and CDR2 is SYDVKM. This CDR3 is CASSLLGSGGATEAFF. Written as DNA, the CDR3 is TGTGCCAGCAGTTTATTGGGATCAGGGGGTGCGACTGAAGCTTTCTTT.

The genes are TRBV30 and TRBJ2-2, with 11 bases that match TRBD1. The CDR3 contains 16 residues. Germline CDR1 reads GTSNPN; CDR2 reads SVGIG (reference sequence). V lost 0 bases to trimming and J lost 6 bases; unmatched junction nucleotides: 6. CDR3 in amino acids: CAWSVLGQGEAGELFF. The CDR3, as DNA: TGTGCCTGGAGTGTACTGGGACAGGGGGAGGCCGGGGAGCTGTTTTTT.

The V gene is TRBV5-6, the J gene TRBJ2-2; 13 bases are a match to TRBD2. Germline V CDR1 and CDR2: SGHDT, YYEEEE. The CDR3 runs 16 residues. The V and J ends lost 4 bases and 5 bases, in that order; junction bases with no gene match: 5. In nucleotides, the CDR3 is TGTGCCAGCAGCACCAGGACTAGCGGGGGTACCGGGGAGCTGTTTTTT. This encodes CASSTRTSGGTGELFF. Variable domain in full (rest from reference TRBV5-6 and TRBJ2-2): DAGVTQSPTHLIKTRGQQVTLRCSPKSGHDTVSWYQQALGQGPQFIFQYYEEEERQRGNFPDRFSGHQFPNYSSELNVNALLLGDSALYLCASSTRTSGGTGELFFGEGSRLTVL.

This chain joins TRBV5-1 and TRBJ1-3; D ambiguous. The CDR3 loop spans 14 amino acids. Trimming removed 0 bases at V and 4 bases at J, with 8 bases between. The V gene's germline CDR1 is SGHRS and CDR2 YFSETQ. CDR3 DNA: TGCGCCAGCAGCTTGGACTCCAGGGGAAACACCATATATTTT. Protein product: CASSLDSRGNTIYF. Variable domain in full (rest from reference TRBV5-1 and TRBJ1-3): KAGVTQTPRYLIKTRGQQVTLSCSPISGHRSVSWYQQTPGQGLQFLFEYFSETQRNKGNFPGRFSGRQFSNSRSEMNVSTLELGDSALYLCASSLDSRGNTIYFGEGSWLTVV.

The V call is TRBV11-2, the J call TRBJ1-5; the D gene is possibly TRBD1 (6 bases). Germline V gene lookup returns CDR1 SGHAT and CDR2 FQNNGV. V was clipped by 4 bases and J by 7 bases, with 11 bases between them. There are 13 residues in the CDR3. The CDR3: CASSSEGHQPQHF. CDR3 coding DNA: TGTGCCAGCAGCTCAGAGGGACACCAGCCCCAGCATTTT.

The chain has TRBV5-8 and TRBJ2-1; TRBD1 aligns across 8 bases. This CDR3 has 15 residues. J was trimmed by 5 bases and V by 4 bases; bases with no gene match: 8. Germline assignment: CDR1 SGHTS and CDR2 YDEGEE. The CDR3 DNA follows: TGTGCCAGCAGCCCTCACTCGACAGGGGACAATGAGCAGTTCTTC. Translated: CASSPHSTGDNEQFF.

The chain recombines TRBV9 with TRBJ2-1; a possible D gene is TRBD1 (5 bases). V lost 0 bases, J lost 0 bases, and 10 bases lay in between. CDR1 and CDR2 (germline): SGDLS, YYNGEE. The CDR3 consists of 16 residues. The CDR3 region is CASSVGQSSSYNEQFF. CDR3 DNA: TGTGCCAGCAGCGTAGGACAGTCAAGCTCCTACAATGAGCAGTTCTTC.

This sequence joins TRBV14 and TRBJ1-2; TRBD1 matches 7 bases. The CDR3 has 13 amino acids. J lost 4 bases, V lost 4 bases, and 3 bases had no gene match. Germline lookup yields CDR1 SGHDN and CDR2 FVKESK. CDR3 protein: CASSPGGSYGYTF. The CDR3 bases are TGTGCCAGCAGCCCAGGGGGGAGCTATGGCTACACCTTC.